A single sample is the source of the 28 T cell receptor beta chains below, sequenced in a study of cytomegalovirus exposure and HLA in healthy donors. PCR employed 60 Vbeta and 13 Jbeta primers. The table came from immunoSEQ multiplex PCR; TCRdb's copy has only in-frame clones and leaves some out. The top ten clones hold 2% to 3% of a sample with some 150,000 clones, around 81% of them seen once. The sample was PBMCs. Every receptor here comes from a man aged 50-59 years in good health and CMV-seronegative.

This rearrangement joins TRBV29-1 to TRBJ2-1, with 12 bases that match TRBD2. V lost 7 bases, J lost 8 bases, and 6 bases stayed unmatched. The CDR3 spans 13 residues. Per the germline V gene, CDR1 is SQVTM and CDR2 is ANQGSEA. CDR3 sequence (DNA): TGCAGCGCAACGGGACTAGCGGGCCATGAGCAGTTCTTC. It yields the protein CSATGLAGHEQFF.

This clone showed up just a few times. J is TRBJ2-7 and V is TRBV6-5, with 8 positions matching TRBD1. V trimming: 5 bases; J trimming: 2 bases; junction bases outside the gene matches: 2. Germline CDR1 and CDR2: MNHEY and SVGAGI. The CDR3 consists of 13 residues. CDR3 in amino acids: CASSRDRTYEQYF. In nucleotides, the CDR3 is TGTGCCAGCAGTCGGGACAGGACCTACGAGCAGTACTTC.

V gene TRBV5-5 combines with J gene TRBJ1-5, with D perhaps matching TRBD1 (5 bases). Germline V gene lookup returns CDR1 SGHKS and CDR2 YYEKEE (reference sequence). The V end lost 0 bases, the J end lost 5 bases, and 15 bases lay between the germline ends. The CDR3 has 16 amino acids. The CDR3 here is CASSLAGFRVDQPQHF. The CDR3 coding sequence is TGTGCCAGCAGCTTGGCCGGCTTCAGGGTGGATCAGCCCCAGCATTTT.

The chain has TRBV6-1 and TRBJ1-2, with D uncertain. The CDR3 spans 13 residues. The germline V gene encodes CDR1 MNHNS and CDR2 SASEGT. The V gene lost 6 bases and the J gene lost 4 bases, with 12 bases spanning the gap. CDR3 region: CASRLGRGYGYTF. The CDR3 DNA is TGTGCCAGCAGACTAGGGCGCGGCTATGGCTACACCTTC.

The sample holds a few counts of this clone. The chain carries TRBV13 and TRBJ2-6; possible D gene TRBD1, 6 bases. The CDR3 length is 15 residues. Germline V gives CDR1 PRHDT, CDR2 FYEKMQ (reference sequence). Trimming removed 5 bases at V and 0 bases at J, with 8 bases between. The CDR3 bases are TGTGCCAGCAGCCCGGACAGCTCTGGGGCCAACGTCCTGACTTTC. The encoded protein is CASSPDSSGANVLTF.

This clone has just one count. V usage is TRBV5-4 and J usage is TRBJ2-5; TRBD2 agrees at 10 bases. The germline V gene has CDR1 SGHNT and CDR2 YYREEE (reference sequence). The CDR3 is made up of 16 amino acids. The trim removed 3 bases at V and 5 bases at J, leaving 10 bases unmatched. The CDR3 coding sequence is TGTGCCAGCAGCTCCGTCCCCCTAGCGGGAGTGGAGACCCAGTACTTC. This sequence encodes CASSSVPLAGVETQYF. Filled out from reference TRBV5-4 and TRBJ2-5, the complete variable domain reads ETGVTQSPTHLIKTRGQQVTLRCSSQSGHNTVSWYQQALGQGPQFIFQYYREEENGRGNFPPRFSGLQFPNYSSELNVNALELDDSALYLCASSSVPLAGVETQYFGPGTRLLVL.

The CDR3 is CASSRDTPNSPLHF. CDR3 in DNA: TGTGCCAGCAGCCGGGACACTCCAAATTCACCCCTCCACTTT. This chain uses TRBV5-6 with TRBJ1-6, with D perhaps matching TRBD1 (6 bases). Germline loops: CDR1 SGHDT, CDR2 YYEEEE. V shed 4 bases and J shed 7 bases, with 12 bases lying between them. The CDR3 spans 14 residues.

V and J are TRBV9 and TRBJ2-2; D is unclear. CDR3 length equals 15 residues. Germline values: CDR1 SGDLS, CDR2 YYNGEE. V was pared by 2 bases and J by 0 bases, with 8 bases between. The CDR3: CASSVSGSNTGELFF. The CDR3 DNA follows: TGTGCCAGCAGCGTTTCAGGATCGAACACCGGGGAGCTGTTTTTT.

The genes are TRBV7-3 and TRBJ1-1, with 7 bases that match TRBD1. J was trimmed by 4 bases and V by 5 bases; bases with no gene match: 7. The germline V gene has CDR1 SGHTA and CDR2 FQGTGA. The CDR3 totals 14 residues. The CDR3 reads CASSLGQEGTEAFF. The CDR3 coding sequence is TGTGCCAGCAGCCTAGGACAGGAGGGCACTGAAGCTTTCTTT.

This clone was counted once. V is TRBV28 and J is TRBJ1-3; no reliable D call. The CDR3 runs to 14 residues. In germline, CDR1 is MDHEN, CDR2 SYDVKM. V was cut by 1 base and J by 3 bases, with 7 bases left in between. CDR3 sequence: CASSLLAVGNTIYF. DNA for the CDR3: TGTGCCAGCAGTTTATTAGCTGTTGGAAACACCATATATTTT.

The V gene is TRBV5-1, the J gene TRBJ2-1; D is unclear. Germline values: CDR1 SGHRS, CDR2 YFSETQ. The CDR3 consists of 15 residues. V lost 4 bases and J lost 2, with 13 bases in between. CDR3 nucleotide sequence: TGCGCCAGCAGCCACCCAGGTGGCGCCTACAATGAGCAGTTCTTC. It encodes CASSHPGGAYNEQFF.

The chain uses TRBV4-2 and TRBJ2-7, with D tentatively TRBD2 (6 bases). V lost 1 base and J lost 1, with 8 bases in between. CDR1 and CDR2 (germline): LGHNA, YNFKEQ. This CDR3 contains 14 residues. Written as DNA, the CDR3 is TGTGCCAGCAGCCAAGCGGGGGTTTCCTACGAGCAGTACTTC. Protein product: CASSQAGVSYEQYF.

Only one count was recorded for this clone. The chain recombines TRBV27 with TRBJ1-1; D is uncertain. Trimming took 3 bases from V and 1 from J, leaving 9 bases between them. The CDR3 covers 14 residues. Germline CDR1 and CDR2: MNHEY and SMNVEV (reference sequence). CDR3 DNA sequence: TGTGCCAGCAGTTTTAGTCGGGGGAACACTGAAGCTTTCTTT. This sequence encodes CASSFSRGNTEAFF.

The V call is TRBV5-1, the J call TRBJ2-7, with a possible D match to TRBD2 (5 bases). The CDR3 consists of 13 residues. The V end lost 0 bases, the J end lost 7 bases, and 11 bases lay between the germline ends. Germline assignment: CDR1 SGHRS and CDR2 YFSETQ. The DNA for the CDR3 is TGCGCCAGCAGCTTGGGCTCCCGGAGGGAGCAGTACTTC. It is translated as CASSLGSRREQYF.

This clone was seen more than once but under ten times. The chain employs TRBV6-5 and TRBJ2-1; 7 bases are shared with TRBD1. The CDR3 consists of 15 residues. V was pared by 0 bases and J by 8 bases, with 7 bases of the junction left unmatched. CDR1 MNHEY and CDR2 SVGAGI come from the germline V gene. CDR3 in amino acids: CASSYSQGVVDEQFF. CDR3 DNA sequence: TGTGCCAGCAGTTACTCGCAGGGGGTTGTGGATGAGCAGTTCTTC.

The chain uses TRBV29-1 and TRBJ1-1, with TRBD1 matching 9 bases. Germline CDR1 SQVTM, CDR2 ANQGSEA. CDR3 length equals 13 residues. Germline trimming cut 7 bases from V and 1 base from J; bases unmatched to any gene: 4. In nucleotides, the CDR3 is TGCAGCGCTAGGACAGGGGCGAACACTGAAGCTTTCTTT. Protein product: CSARTGANTEAFF.

CDR3 region: CSVEKGESYNEQFF. The CDR3 nucleotides are TGCAGCGTTGAAAAGGGGGAGTCCTACAATGAGCAGTTCTTC. This chain connects TRBV29-1 to TRBJ2-1, with D perhaps TRBD1 (6 bases). CDR3 length: 14 residues. Germline loops: CDR1 SQVTM, CDR2 ANQGSEA. Trimming cost V 2 bases and J 1 base, with 9 bases left between them.

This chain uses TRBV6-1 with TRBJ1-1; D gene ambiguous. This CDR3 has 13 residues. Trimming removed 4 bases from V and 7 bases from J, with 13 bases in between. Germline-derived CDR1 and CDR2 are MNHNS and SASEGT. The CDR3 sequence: CASSATTVSEAFF. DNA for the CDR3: TGTGCCAGCAGTGCTACCACTGTGAGTGAAGCTTTCTTT.

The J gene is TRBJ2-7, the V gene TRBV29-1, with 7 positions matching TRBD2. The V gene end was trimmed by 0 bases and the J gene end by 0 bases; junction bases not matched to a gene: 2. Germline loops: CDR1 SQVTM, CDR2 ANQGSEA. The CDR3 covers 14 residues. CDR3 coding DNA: TGCAGCGTTGAAGATGGGGGGGGCTCCTACGAGCAGTACTTC. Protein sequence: CSVEDGGGSYEQYF.

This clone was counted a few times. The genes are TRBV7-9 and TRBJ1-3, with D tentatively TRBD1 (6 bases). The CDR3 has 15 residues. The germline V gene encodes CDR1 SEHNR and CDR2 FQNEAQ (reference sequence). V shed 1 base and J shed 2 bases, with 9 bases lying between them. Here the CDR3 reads CASSLGGQTGNTIYF. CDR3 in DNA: TGTGCCAGCAGCTTAGGGGGACAAACTGGAAACACCATATATTTT.

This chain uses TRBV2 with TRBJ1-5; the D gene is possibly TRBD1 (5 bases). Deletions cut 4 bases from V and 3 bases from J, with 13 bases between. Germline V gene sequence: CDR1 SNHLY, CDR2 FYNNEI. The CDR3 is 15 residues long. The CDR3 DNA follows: TGTGCCAGCAGTGTTGGAGGGACGCACAATCAGCCCCAGCATTTT. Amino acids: CASSVGGTHNQPQHF.

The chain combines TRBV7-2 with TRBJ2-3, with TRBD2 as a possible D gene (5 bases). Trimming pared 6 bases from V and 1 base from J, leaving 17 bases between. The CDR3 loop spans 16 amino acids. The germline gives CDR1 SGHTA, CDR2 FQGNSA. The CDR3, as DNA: TGTGCCAGCAGACCAGACCCGGGGTCGGGCACAGATACGCAGTATTTT. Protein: CASRPDPGSGTDTQYF. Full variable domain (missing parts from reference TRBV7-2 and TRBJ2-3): GAGVSQSPSNKVTEKGKDVELRCDPISGHTALYWYRQSLGQGLEFLIYFQGNSAPDKSGLPSDRFSAERTGGSVSTLTIQRTQQEDSAVYLCASRPDPGSGTDTQYFGPGTRLTVL.

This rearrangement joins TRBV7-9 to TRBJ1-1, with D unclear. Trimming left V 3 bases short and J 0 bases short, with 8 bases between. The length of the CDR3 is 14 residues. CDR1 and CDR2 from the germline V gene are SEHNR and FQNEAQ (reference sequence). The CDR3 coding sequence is TGTGCCAGCAGCTTCGACACCATGAACACTGAAGCTTTCTTT. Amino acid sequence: CASSFDTMNTEAFF.

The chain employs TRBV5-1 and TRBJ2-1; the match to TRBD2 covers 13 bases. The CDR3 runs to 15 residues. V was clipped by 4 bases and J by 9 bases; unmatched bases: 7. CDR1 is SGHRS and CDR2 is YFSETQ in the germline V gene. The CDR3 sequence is CASSLGLAGETEQFF. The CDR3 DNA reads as TGCGCCAGCAGCCTCGGACTAGCGGGAGAGACTGAGCAGTTCTTC.

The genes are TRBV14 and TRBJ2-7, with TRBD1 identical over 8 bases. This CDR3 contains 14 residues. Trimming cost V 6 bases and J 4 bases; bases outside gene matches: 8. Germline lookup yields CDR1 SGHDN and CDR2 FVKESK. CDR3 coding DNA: TGTGCCAGCAGGCCGACAGGGGTGAAATACGAGCAGTACTTC. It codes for CASRPTGVKYEQYF.

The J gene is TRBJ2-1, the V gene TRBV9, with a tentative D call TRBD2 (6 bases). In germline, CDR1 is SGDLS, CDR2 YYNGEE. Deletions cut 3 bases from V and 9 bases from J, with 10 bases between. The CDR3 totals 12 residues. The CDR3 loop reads CASSATSGEQFF. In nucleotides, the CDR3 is TGTGCCAGCAGCGCGACTAGTGGTGAGCAGTTCTTC.

The CDR3 here is CASSVSNYGYTF. As DNA, the CDR3 is TGTGCCAGCAGTGTATCTAACTATGGCTACACCTTC. The chain combines TRBV6-1 with TRBJ1-2; the D is unclear. Trimming removed 4 bases from V and 0 bases from J, with 3 bases in between. The V gene's germline CDR1 is MNHNS and CDR2 SASEGT. The length of the CDR3 is 12 residues.

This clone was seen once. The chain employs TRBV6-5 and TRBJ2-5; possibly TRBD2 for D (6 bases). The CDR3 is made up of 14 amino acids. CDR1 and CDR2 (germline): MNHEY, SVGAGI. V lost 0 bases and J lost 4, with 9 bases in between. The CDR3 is CASSYSGGAETQYF. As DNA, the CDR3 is TGTGCCAGCAGTTACTCCGGAGGGGCAGAGACCCAGTACTTC.